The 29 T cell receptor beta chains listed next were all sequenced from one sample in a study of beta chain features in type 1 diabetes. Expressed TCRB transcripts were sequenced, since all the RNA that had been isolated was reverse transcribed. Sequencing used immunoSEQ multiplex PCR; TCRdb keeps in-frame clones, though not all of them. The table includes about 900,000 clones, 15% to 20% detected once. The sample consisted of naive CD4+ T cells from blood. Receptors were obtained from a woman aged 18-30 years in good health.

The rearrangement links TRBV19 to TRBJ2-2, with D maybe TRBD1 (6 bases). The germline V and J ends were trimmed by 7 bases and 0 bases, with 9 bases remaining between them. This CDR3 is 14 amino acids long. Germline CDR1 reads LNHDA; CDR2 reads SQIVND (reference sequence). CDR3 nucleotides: TGTGCCAGTATGTCAGGGGCGAACACCGGGGAGCTGTTTTTT. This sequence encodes CASMSGANTGELFF.

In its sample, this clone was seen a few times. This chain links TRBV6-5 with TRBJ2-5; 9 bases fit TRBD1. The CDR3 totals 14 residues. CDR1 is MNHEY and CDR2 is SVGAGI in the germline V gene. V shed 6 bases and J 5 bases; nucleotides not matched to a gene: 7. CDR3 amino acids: CASRKGQGTETQYF. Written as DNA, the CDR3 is TGTGCCAGCAGGAAAGGACAGGGGACGGAGACCCAGTACTTC.

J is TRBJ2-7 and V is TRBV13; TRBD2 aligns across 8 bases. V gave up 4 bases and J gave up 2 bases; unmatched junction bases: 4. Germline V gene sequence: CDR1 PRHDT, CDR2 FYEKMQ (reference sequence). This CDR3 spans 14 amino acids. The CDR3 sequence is CASSYGGDTYEQYV. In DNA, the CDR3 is TGTGCCAGCAGCTACGGGGGGGATACCTACGAGCAGTACGTC.

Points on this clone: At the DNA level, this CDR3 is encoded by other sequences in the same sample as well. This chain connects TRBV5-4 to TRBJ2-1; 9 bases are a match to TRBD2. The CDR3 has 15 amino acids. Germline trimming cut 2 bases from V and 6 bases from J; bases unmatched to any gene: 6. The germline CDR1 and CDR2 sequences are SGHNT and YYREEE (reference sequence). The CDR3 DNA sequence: TGTGCCAGCAGCTTTAGACTAGCGGATATCAATGAGCAGTTCTTC. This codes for CASSFRLADINEQFF.

CDR3 sequence (DNA): TGTGCCAGCAGCCGCCAGCGGGGATACACAGATACGCAGTATTTT. The encoded protein is CASSRQRGYTDTQYF. The rearrangement links TRBV4-2 to TRBJ2-3, with 7 bases fitting TRBD2. This CDR3 is 15 amino acids long. Trimming took 4 bases from V and 2 from J; bases not matched to a gene: 6. Germline CDR1 is LGHNA and CDR2 is YNFKEQ.

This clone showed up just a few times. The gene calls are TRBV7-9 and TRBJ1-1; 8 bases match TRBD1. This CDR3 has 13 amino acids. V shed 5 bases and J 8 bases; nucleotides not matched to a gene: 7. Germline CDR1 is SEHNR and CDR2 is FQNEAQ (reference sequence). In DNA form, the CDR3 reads TGTGCCAGCAGCCTGCGGACAGGGATAGAAGCTTTCTTT. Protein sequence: CASSLRTGIEAFF.

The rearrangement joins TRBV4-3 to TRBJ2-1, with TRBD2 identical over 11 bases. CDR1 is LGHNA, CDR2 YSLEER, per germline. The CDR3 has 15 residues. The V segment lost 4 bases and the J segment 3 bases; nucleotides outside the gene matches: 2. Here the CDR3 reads CASSLTSGGYNEQFF. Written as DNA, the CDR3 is TGCGCCAGCAGCCTAACTAGCGGGGGCTACAATGAGCAGTTCTTC.

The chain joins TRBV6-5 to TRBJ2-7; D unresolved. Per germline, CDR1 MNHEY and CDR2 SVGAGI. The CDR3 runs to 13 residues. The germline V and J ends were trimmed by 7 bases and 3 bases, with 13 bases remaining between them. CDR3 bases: TGTGCCAGCACCCAGTTCGGGCACTACGAGCAGTACTTC. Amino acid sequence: CASTQFGHYEQYF.

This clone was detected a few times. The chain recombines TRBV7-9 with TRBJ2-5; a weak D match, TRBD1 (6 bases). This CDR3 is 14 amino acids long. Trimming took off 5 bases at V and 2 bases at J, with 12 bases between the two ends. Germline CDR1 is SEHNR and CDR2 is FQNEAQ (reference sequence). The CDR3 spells CASSVRGRQETQYF. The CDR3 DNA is TGTGCCAGCAGCGTCAGGGGCAGACAAGAGACCCAGTACTTC.

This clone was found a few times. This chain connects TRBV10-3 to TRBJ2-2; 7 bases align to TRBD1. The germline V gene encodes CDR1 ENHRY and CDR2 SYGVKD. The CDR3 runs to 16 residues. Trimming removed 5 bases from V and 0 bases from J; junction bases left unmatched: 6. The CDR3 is CAISRAGGSNTGELFF. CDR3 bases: TGTGCCATCAGTCGAGCAGGGGGTTCGAACACCGGGGAGCTGTTTTTT.

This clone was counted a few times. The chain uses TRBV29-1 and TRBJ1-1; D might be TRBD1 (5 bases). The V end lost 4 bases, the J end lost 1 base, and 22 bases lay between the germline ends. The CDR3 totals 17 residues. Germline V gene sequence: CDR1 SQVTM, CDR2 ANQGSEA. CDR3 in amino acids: CSVGPLFRDTKNTEAFF. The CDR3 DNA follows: TGCAGCGTTGGCCCGCTGTTCAGGGATACCAAGAACACTGAAGCTTTCTTT.

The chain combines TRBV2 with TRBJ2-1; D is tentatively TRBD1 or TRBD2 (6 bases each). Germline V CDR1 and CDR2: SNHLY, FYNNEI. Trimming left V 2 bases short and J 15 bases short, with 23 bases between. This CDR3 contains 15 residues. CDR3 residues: CASSEIPAGQLLRFF. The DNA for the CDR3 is TGTGCCAGCAGTGAAATCCCGGCGGGACAATTACTCCGGTTCTTC. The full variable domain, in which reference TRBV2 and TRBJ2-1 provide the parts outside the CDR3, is EPEVTQTPSHQVTQMGQEVILRCVPISNHLYFYWYRQILGQKVEFLVSFYNNEISEKSEIFDDQFSVERPDGSNFTLKIRSTKLEDSAMYFCASSEIPAGQLLRFFGPGTRLTVL.

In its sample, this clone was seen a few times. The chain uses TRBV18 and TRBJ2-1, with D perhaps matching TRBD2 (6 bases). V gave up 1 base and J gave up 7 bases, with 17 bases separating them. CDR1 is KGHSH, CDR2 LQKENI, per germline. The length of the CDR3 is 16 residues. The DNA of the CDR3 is TGTGCCAGCTCACCACTCGAAGGGAGGACTGGGAATGAGCAGTTCTTC. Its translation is CASSPLEGRTGNEQFF.

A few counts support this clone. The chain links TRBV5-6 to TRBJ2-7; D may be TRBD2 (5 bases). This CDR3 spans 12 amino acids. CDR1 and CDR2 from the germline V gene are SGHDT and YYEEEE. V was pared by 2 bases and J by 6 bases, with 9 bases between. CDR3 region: CASSLLGSEQYF. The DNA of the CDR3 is TGTGCCAGCAGCTTATTAGGGAGCGAGCAGTACTTC.

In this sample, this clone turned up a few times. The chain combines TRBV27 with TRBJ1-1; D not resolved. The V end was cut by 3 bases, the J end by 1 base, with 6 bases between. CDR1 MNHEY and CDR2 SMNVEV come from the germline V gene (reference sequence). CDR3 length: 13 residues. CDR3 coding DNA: TGTGCCAGCAGTTTCGCTGAGAACACTGAAGCTTTCTTT. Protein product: CASSFAENTEAFF.

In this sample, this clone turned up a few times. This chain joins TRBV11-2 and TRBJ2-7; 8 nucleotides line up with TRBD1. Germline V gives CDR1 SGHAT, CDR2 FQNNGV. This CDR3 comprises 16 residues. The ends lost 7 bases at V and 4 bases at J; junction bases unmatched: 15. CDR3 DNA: TGTGCCAGCATCAAATGGGTTGCAGGGGGCGGGTACGAGCAGTACTTC. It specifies CASIKWVAGGGYEQYF.

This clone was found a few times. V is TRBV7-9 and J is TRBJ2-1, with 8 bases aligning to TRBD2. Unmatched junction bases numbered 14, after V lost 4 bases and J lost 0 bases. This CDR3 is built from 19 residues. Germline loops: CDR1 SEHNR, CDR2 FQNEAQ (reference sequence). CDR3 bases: TGTGCCAGCAGCTCCTGGGGTAGCGGGAAGAGAAGCTCCTACAATGAGCAGTTCTTC. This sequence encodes CASSSWGSGKRSSYNEQFF.

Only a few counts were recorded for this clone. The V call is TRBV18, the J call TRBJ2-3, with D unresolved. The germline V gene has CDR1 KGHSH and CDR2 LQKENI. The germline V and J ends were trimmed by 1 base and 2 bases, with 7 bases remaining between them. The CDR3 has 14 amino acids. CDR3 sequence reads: CASSPLSPTDTQYF. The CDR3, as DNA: TGTGCCAGCTCACCACTCTCCCCCACAGATACGCAGTATTTT.

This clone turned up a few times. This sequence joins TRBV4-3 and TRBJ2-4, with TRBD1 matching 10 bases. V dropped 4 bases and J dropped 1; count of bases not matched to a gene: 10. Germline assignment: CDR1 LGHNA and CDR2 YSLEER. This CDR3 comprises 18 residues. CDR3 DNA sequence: TGCGCCAGCAGCCTGGGACAGGGGTTGGCCCCGGCCAAAAACATTCAGTACTTC. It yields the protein CASSLGQGLAPAKNIQYF.

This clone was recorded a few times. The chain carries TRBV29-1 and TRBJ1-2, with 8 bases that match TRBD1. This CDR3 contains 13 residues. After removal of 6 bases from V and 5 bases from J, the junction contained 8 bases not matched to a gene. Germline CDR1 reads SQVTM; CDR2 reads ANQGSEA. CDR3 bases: TGCAGCGTGGCCACAGGGGGGAATTATGGCTACACCTTC. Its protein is CSVATGGNYGYTF.

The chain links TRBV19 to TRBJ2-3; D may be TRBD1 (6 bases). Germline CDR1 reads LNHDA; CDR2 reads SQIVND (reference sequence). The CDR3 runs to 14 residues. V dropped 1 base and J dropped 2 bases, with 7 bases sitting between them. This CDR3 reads CASSIGTVTDTQYF. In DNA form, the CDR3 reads TGTGCCAGTAGTATAGGGACAGTCACAGATACGCAGTATTTT.

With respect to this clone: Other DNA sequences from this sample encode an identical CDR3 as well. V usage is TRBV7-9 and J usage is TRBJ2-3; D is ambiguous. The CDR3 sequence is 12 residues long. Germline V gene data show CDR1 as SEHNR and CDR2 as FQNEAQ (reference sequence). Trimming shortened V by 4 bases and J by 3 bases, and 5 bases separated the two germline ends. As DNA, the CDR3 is TGTGCCAGCAGCTCCGTAACAGATACGCAGTATTTT. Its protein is CASSSVTDTQYF.

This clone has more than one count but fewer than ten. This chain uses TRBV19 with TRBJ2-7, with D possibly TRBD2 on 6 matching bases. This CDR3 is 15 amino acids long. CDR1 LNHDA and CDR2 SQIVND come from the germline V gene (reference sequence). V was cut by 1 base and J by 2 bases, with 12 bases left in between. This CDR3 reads CASSIVSGGAYEQYF. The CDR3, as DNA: TGTGCCAGTAGTATAGTTTCCGGGGGAGCCTACGAGCAGTACTTC. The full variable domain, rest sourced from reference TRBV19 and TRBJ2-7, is DGGITQSPKYLFRKEGQNVTLSCEQNLNHDAMYWYRQDPGQGLRLIYYSQIVNDFQKGDIAEGYSVSREKKESFPLTVTSAQKNPTAFYLCASSIVSGGAYEQYFGPGTRLTVT.

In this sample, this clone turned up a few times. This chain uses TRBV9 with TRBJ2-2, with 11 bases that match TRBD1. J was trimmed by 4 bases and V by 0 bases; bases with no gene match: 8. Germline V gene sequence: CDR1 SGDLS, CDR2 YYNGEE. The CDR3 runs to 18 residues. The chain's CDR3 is CASSVVAGQGASTGELFF. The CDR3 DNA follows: TGTGCCAGCAGCGTAGTAGCCGGACAGGGGGCGAGCACCGGGGAGCTGTTTTTT.

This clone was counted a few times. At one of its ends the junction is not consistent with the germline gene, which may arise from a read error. CDR3 region: CASSFQGSGRF. The CDR3 region has the DNA TGTGCCAGCAGCTTCCAGGGTTCCGGGAGGTTC. The chain has TRBV7-6 and TRBJ2-7; 7 positions match TRBD2. CDR1 is SGHVS, CDR2 FNYEAQ, per germline. The CDR3 runs 11 residues.

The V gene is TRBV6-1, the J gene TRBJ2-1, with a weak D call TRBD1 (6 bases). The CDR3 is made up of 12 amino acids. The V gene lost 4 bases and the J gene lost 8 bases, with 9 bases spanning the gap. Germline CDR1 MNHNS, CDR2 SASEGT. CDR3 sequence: CASSAYRDEQFF. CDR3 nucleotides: TGTGCCAGCAGTGCCTACAGGGATGAGCAGTTCTTC.

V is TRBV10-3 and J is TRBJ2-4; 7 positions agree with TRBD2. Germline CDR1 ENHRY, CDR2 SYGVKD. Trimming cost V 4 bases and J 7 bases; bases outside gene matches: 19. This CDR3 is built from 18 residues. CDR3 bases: TGTGCCATCAGTGTTGGGGGAGAAGCGGGGACCGGGCTGAACATTCAGTACTTC. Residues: CAISVGGEAGTGLNIQYF.

CDR3 residues: CASSWTEKTDTQYF. The CDR3 bases are TGTGCCAGCAGTTGGACAGAAAAAACAGATACGCAGTATTTT. This chain links TRBV6-5 with TRBJ2-3; D possibly corresponds to TRBD1 (6 bases). Trimming pared 4 bases from V and 3 bases from J, leaving 11 bases between. Germline V gene sequence: CDR1 MNHEY, CDR2 SVGAGI. The CDR3 is made up of 14 amino acids.

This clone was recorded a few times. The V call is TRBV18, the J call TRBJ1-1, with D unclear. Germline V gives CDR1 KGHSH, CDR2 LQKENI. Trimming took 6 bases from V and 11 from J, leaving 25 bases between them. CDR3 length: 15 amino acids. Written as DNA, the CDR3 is TGTGCCAGCTCCCCCGGGCGGGGTAGGTTGACGAGTGCTTTCTTT. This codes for CASSPGRGRLTSAFF.